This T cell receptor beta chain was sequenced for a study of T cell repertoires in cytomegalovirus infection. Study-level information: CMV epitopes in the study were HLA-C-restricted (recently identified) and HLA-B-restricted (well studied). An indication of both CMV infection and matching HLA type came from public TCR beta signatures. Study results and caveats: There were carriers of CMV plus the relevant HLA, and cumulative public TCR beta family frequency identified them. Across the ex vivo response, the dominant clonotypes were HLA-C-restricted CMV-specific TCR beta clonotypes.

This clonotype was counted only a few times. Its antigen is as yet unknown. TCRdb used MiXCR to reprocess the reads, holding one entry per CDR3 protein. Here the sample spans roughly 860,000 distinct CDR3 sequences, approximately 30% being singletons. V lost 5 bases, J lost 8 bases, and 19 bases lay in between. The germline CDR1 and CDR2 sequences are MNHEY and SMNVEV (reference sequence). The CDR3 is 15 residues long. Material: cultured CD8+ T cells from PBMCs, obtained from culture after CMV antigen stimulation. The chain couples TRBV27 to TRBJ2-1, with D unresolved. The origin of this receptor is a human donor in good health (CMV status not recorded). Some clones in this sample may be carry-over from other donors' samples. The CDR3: CASSPRYWATDEQFF. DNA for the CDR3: TGTGCCAGCAGTCCCCGATACTGGGCTACCGATGAGCAGTTCTTC.